This T cell receptor beta chain derives from a study of CD8 T cells in Susac syndrome. About the research overall: Treatment status at blood draw for the Susac syndrome patients was therapy-naive, corticosteroids, or intravenous immunoglobulin alone.

With respect to this clonotype: Its specificity is unknown.

An amount of RNA that ranged from about 0.45 to 1 ug was reverse transcribed with random hexamers. Amplification of TCR beta CDR3 across 54 Vbeta and 13 Jbeta was performed with immunoSEQ multiplex PCR. TCRdb redid the calling of the immunoSEQ multiplex PCR reads with MiXCR, one entry per CDR3 protein. The sample lists 130,000 or so distinct CDR3 sequences, roughly 95% seen once, with 0.12% to 0.15% in the top ten. General study points: The CD4+ T cell repertoires, which came from Susac syndrome patients, showed no sign of clonal expansion.

This CDR3 comprises 17 residues. V was shortened by 3 bases and J by 0 bases, with 17 bases between the two germline ends. From germline, CDR1 is LNHNV and CDR2 YYDKDF (reference sequence). The sequenced sample was CD4+ T cells from PBMCs. The sequence derives from a human donor with Susac syndrome. The chain combines TRBV15 with TRBJ1-1, with unresolved D. In nucleotides, the CDR3 is TGTGCCACCAGCAGGGATGGTCGGTCCCCCATGAACACTGAAGCTTTCTTT. This codes for CATSRDGRSPMNTEAFF.